This T cell receptor (beta chain) originates from a study of T cells after yellow fever vaccination. TCRdb re-called the 5' RACE reads through MiXCR, storing one row per CDR3 protein. The sample lists over 100,000 distinct CDR3 sequences; 8.4% were seen once. This clonotype was detected a few times. The receptor comes from a young man who received the YFV17D yellow fever vaccine. The specimen was CD8+ T cells sorted from PBMCs, collected 45 days after the yellow fever booster vaccination.

The CDR3 nucleotides are TGTGCCAGCATAGGGGAGTCCTACGAGCAGTACTTC. Translated: CASIGESYEQYF. This chain joins TRBV2 and TRBJ2-7; D assignment may be TRBD1 or TRBD2 (5 bases each). This CDR3 is built from 12 residues. V was cut by 7 bases and J by 1 base, with 8 bases left in between. The germline gives CDR1 SNHLY, CDR2 FYNNEI.